This T cell receptor beta chain is from a study of T cells in Graves' hyperthyroidism and ophthalmopathy. The CDR3 consists of 13 residues. Germline V gene lookup returns CDR1 SGHDT and CDR2 YYEEEE. V lost 0 bases and J lost 7, with 10 bases in between. RNA transcripts served as the template for amplifying TCR beta CDR3 regions. Using the HTBI primer set, a first-round RT-PCR was run on the TCR CDR3. TCRdb redid the calling of the multiplex PCR reads with MiXCR, one entry per CDR3 protein. The sample consists of 530,000 or so distinct CDR3 sequences, roughly 17% of them appearing once. This receptor was taken from a woman younger than 35 with Graves' ophthalmopathy. The sample consisted of blood. The chain joins TRBV5-6 to TRBJ1-2, with no clear D. The CDR3 is CASSLVAGSGYTF. CDR3 bases: TGTGCCAGCAGCTTGGTAGCCGGGTCTGGCTACACCTTC.